A few counts support the clone carrying this T cell receptor beta chain. V lost 3 bases, J lost 2 bases, and 1 base stayed unmatched. The CDR3 totals 13 residues. Germline V CDR1 and CDR2: KGHSH, LQKENI. This sample is drawn from a study of radiotherapy plus CTLA-4 blockade in lung cancer. Sequencing used immunoSEQ multiplex PCR; TCRdb keeps in-frame clones, though not all of them. This table holds 75,000 to 100,000 clones, around 79% found once. Sequenced here: peripheral blood, sampled from a patient treated with radiotherapy plus ipilimumab. The J gene is TRBJ2-7, the V gene TRBV18; TRBD2 matches at 7 bases. The clonotype originates from a human donor with non-small cell lung cancer who had a partial response to radiotherapy plus ipilimumab. Some clones in this sample may be carry-over from other donors' samples. The CDR3 here is CASSPGTTYEQYF. The CDR3 DNA reads as TGTGCCAGCTCACCTGGGACTACCTACGAGCAGTACTTC.